This is a list of T cell receptor beta chains from one sample in a study of cytomegalovirus exposure and HLA in healthy donors. Produced via immunoSEQ multiplex PCR; TCRdb's table is partial and in-frame only. The sample lists over 150,000 clones; 65% to 85% were seen once. The specimen was PBMCs. Every receptor here comes from a woman between 50 and 59 years old in good health and CMV-seropositive. Each CDR3 is given with its conserved first and last residue. Each record gives: D gene, clone size, V gene, J gene, CDR3 protein, CDR3 DNA. A D gene is named only where the DNA matches it firmly. Size tells how often a clone was seen (once, few, many) or the class of an expanded clone, and some rows leave it out.

D gene: TRBD2; clone size: few; V gene: TRBV5-1; J gene: TRBJ2-3; CDR3 protein: CASSLSLAGGEDTQYF; CDR3 DNA: TGCGCCAGCAGCTTGTCCCTAGCGGGAGGCGAAGATACGCAGTATTTT
D gene: TRBD1; clone size: NA; V gene: TRBV7-2; J gene: TRBJ2-7; CDR3 protein: CASSPPDRGYEQYF; CDR3 DNA: TGTGCCAGCAGCCCGCCTGACAGGGGCTACGAGCAGTACTTC
D gene: NA; clone size: NA; V gene: TRBV18; J gene: TRBJ1-5; CDR3 protein: CASSPLQGSNQPQHF; CDR3 DNA: TGTGCCAGCTCACCACTACAGGGTAGCAATCAGCCCCAGCATTTT
D gene: NA; clone size: NA; V gene: TRBV7-9; J gene: TRBJ2-3; CDR3 protein: CASSAPGLSTDTQYF; CDR3 DNA: TGTGCCAGCAGCGCTCCGGGACTGAGCACAGATACGCAGTATTTT
D gene: NA; clone size: NA; V gene: TRBV2; J gene: TRBJ1-4; CDR3 protein: CASRPTGLLDEKLFF; CDR3 DNA: TGTGCCAGCAGACCCACAGGGCTACTTGATGAAAAACTGTTTTTT
D gene: NA; clone size: once; V gene: TRBV18; J gene: TRBJ2-3; CDR3 protein: CASSQSARGTDTQYF; CDR3 DNA: TGTGCCAGCTCCCAATCCGCCCGCGGCACAGATACGCAGTATTTT
D gene: NA; clone size: NA; V gene: TRBV5-4; J gene: TRBJ1-2; CDR3 protein: CASSLEPLRSYGYTF; CDR3 DNA: TGTGCCAGCAGCTTGGAGCCTCTTCGGAGCTATGGCTACACCTTC
D gene: NA; clone size: NA; V gene: TRBV27; J gene: TRBJ2-1; CDR3 protein: CASSFSREPYNEQFF; CDR3 DNA: TGTGCCAGCAGTTTCAGCCGGGAGCCTTACAATGAGCAGTTCTTC
D gene: NA; clone size: NA; V gene: TRBV5-1; J gene: TRBJ1-1; CDR3 protein: CASNKGLNTEAFF; CDR3 DNA: TGCGCCAGCAATAAGGGGTTGAACACTGAAGCTTTCTTT
D gene: TRBD1; clone size: NA; V gene: TRBV29-1; J gene: TRBJ1-2; CDR3 protein: CSGGTGADSSNYGYTF; CDR3 DNA: TGCAGCGGTGGGACAGGGGCCGATTCTTCTAACTATGGCTACACCTTC
D gene: TRBD1; clone size: NA; V gene: TRBV7-9; J gene: TRBJ1-4; CDR3 protein: CASSLLGGLGEKLFF; CDR3 DNA: TGTGCCAGCAGTTTGCTAGGGGGCCTGGGGGAAAAACTGTTTTTT
D gene: TRBD2; clone size: NA; V gene: TRBV11-2; J gene: TRBJ2-3; CDR3 protein: CASSQTSGATEGTQYF; CDR3 DNA: TGTGCCAGCAGCCAGACTAGCGGGGCCACTGAGGGAACGCAGTATTTT
D gene: NA; clone size: NA; V gene: TRBV2; J gene: TRBJ2-2; CDR3 protein: CASSGGDGNTGELFF; CDR3 DNA: TGTGCCAGCAGTGGGGGGGACGGAAACACCGGGGAGCTGTTTTTT
D gene: TRBD1; clone size: NA; V gene: TRBV4-3; J gene: TRBJ2-2; CDR3 protein: CASSPSPLGTANTGELFF; CDR3 DNA: TGCGCCAGCAGTCCTTCTCCATTAGGGACAGCGAACACCGGGGAGCTGTTTTTT
D gene: TRBD1; clone size: NA; V gene: TRBV28; J gene: TRBJ1-2; CDR3 protein: CASSSGQGGGYTF; CDR3 DNA: TGTGCCAGCAGTTCAGGACAGGGAGGTGGCTACACCTTC
D gene: NA; clone size: NA; V gene: TRBV5-8; J gene: TRBJ1-3; CDR3 protein: CASSLRLAADSGNTIYF; CDR3 DNA: TGTGCCAGCAGCTTGAGATTGGCAGCGGATTCTGGAAACACCATATATTTT
D gene: TRBD2; clone size: once; V gene: TRBV6-1; J gene: TRBJ2-3; CDR3 protein: CASSEGLAGGVTDTQYF; CDR3 DNA: TGTGCCAGCAGTGAGGGACTAGCGGGAGGTGTGACAGATACGCAGTATTTT
D gene: NA; clone size: NA; V gene: TRBV7-9; J gene: TRBJ1-5; CDR3 protein: CASSAPSGNQPQHF; CDR3 DNA: TGTGCCAGCAGCGCTCCATCGGGGAATCAGCCCCAGCATTTT
D gene: NA; clone size: NA; V gene: TRBV7-2; J gene: TRBJ2-3; CDR3 protein: CASSSRWTDTQYF; CDR3 DNA: TGTGCCAGCAGCTCCCGGTGGACAGATACGCAGTATTTT
D gene: TRBD2; clone size: NA; V gene: TRBV15; J gene: TRBJ2-1; CDR3 protein: CATSVAGGSYNEQFF; CDR3 DNA: TGTGCCACCAGCGTAGCGGGCGGCTCCTACAATGAGCAGTTCTTC
D gene: TRBD2; clone size: NA; V gene: TRBV4-3; J gene: TRBJ2-5; CDR3 protein: CASSLTGLAGEGQETQYF; CDR3 DNA: TGCGCCAGCAGCCTCACGGGACTAGCGGGGGAGGGGCAAGAGACCCAGTACTTC
D gene: TRBD1; clone size: NA; V gene: TRBV19; J gene: TRBJ1-1; CDR3 protein: CASSIDNRDRAQKAFF; CDR3 DNA: TGTGCCAGTAGTATAGATAACAGGGACAGGGCCCAGAAGGCTTTCTTT
D gene: TRBD1; clone size: NA; V gene: TRBV4-3; J gene: TRBJ1-2; CDR3 protein: CASSQGIQTGAYGYTF; CDR3 DNA: TGCGCCAGCAGCCAAGGAATCCAAACAGGGGCCTATGGCTACACCTTC
D gene: NA; clone size: NA; V gene: TRBV6-6; J gene: TRBJ1-6; CDR3 protein: CASSYSSENNSPLHF; CDR3 DNA: TGTGCCAGCAGTTACTCAAGCGAGAATAATTCACCCCTCCACTTT
D gene: NA; clone size: NA; V gene: TRBV30; J gene: TRBJ1-2; CDR3 protein: CARGLGGYGYTF; CDR3 DNA: TGTGCCCGCGGACTGGGGGGCTATGGCTACACCTTC
D gene: NA; clone size: NA; V gene: TRBV5-6; J gene: TRBJ2-5; CDR3 protein: CASSAGSWTGETQYF; CDR3 DNA: TGTGCCAGCAGCGCCGGGTCTTGGACGGGGGAGACCCAGTACTTC
D gene: NA; clone size: NA; V gene: TRBV9; J gene: TRBJ2-1; CDR3 protein: CASSVGGGGYNEQFF; CDR3 DNA: TGTGCCAGCAGCGTAGGGGGGGGCGGTTACAATGAGCAGTTCTTC
D gene: NA; clone size: NA; V gene: TRBV29-1; J gene: TRBJ2-7; CDR3 protein: CSVAGSYEQYF; CDR3 DNA: TGCAGCGTTGCAGGCTCCTACGAGCAGTACTTC
D gene: NA; clone size: NA; V gene: TRBV5-1; J gene: TRBJ2-3; CDR3 protein: CASTAGQDTDTQYF; CDR3 DNA: TGCGCCAGTACCGCCGGACAAGACACAGATACGCAGTATTTT
D gene: NA; clone size: NA; V gene: TRBV5-4; J gene: TRBJ1-1; CDR3 protein: CAGSIPRGTEAFF; CDR3 DNA: TGTGCCGGCAGCATACCCAGGGGCACTGAAGCTTTCTTT
D gene: TRBD1; clone size: NA; V gene: TRBV5-8; J gene: TRBJ1-1; CDR3 protein: CASSYSRTGGFDTEAFF; CDR3 DNA: TGTGCCAGCAGCTATTCTCGGACAGGGGGATTTGACACTGAAGCTTTCTTT
D gene: NA; clone size: once; V gene: TRBV5-1; J gene: TRBJ2-6; CDR3 protein: CASSLGRAGANGLTF; CDR3 DNA: TGCGCCAGCAGCTTGGGCAGGGCTGGGGCCAACGGCCTGACTTTC
D gene: TRBD1; clone size: NA; V gene: TRBV6-1; J gene: TRBJ2-7; CDR3 protein: CASSSRTGGWEQYF; CDR3 DNA: TGTGCCAGCAGTTCCCGGACAGGCGGTTGGGAGCAGTACTTC
D gene: NA; clone size: NA; V gene: TRBV10-3; J gene: TRBJ1-2; CDR3 protein: CAISEEPGQDLYGYTF; CDR3 DNA: TGTGCCATCAGTGAGGAACCGGGACAAGACCTTTATGGCTACACCTTC
D gene: TRBD1; clone size: few; V gene: TRBV7-9; J gene: TRBJ2-3; CDR3 protein: CASSADREVLLDTQYF; CDR3 DNA: TGTGCCAGCAGCGCGGACAGGGAGGTTCTCTTGGATACGCAGTATTTT
D gene: TRBD2; clone size: NA; V gene: TRBV19; J gene: TRBJ2-1; CDR3 protein: CASKSSGGPRSSYNEQFF; CDR3 DNA: TGTGCCAGTAAGTCTAGCGGGGGGCCGAGAAGCTCCTACAATGAGCAGTTCTTC
D gene: NA; clone size: NA; V gene: TRBV4-3; J gene: TRBJ2-7; CDR3 protein: CASSRDREDYEQYF; CDR3 DNA: TGCGCCAGCAGCCGAGACAGGGAGGACTACGAGCAGTACTTC
D gene: NA; clone size: NA; V gene: TRBV9; J gene: TRBJ1-2; CDR3 protein: CASSVGWRAGGYTF; CDR3 DNA: TGTGCCAGCAGCGTAGGGTGGAGGGCTGGTGGCTACACCTTC
D gene: NA; clone size: NA; V gene: TRBV29-1; J gene: TRBJ2-1; CDR3 protein: CSVTGYNEQFF; CDR3 DNA: TGCAGCGTTACGGGGTACAATGAGCAGTTCTTC
D gene: TRBD2; clone size: NA; V gene: TRBV9; J gene: TRBJ2-1; CDR3 protein: CASSFSGADNNEQFF; CDR3 DNA: TGTGCCAGCAGCTTTAGCGGGGCTGACAACAATGAGCAGTTCTTC
D gene: NA; clone size: NA; V gene: TRBV11-2; J gene: TRBJ1-2; CDR3 protein: CASSLDAGYGYTF; CDR3 DNA: TGTGCCAGCAGCTTAGACGCGGGATATGGCTACACCTTC
D gene: NA; clone size: NA; V gene: TRBV18; J gene: TRBJ1-3; CDR3 protein: CASSQPGDSGNTIYF; CDR3 DNA: TGTGCCAGCTCCCAACCAGGGGACTCTGGAAACACCATATATTTT
D gene: NA; clone size: NA; V gene: TRBV9; J gene: TRBJ2-6; CDR3 protein: CAWQAGIAGANGLTF; CDR3 DNA: TGTGCCTGGCAGGCAGGGATAGCTGGGGCCAACGGCCTGACTTTC
D gene: TRBD1; clone size: NA; V gene: TRBV12-5; J gene: TRBJ2-5; CDR3 protein: CASGSGTGYQETQYF; CDR3 DNA: TGTGCTAGTGGCTCCGGGACAGGGTACCAAGAGACCCAGTACTTC
D gene: TRBD1; clone size: NA; V gene: TRBV18; J gene: TRBJ1-2; CDR3 protein: CASSPTGGAYYGYTF; CDR3 DNA: TGTGCCAGCTCACCGACAGGGGGCGCATACTATGGCTACACCTTC
D gene: NA; clone size: few; V gene: TRBV21-1; J gene: TRBJ1-5; CDR3 protein: CASSSTGGHQPQHF; CDR3 DNA: TGTGCCAGCTCGTCGACAGGGGGCCATCAGCCCCAGCATTTT
D gene: TRBD1; clone size: once; V gene: TRBV7-2; J gene: TRBJ2-7; CDR3 protein: CASSLAGTGAYEQYF; CDR3 DNA: TGTGCCAGCAGCTTAGCCGGGACAGGGGCCTACGAGCAGTACTTC
D gene: NA; clone size: NA; V gene: TRBV5-4; J gene: TRBJ1-1; CDR3 protein: CASSSLVGATEGEAFF; CDR3 DNA: TGTGCCAGCAGCTCTCTTGTGGGGGCAACTGAGGGTGAAGCTTTCTTT
D gene: TRBD2; clone size: NA; V gene: TRBV14; J gene: TRBJ2-1; CDR3 protein: CASSQGLAGGLRHNEQFF; CDR3 DNA: TGTGCCAGCAGCCAAGGACTAGCGGGGGGGCTTCGTCACAATGAGCAGTTCTTC
D gene: TRBD1; clone size: NA; V gene: TRBV9; J gene: TRBJ1-4; CDR3 protein: CASSDRRTGGSEKLFF; CDR3 DNA: TGTGCCAGCAGCGACCGCCGGACAGGGGGATCTGAAAAACTGTTTTTT
D gene: NA; clone size: NA; V gene: TRBV18; J gene: TRBJ1-2; CDR3 protein: CASSPSPTVENYGYTF; CDR3 DNA: TGTGCCAGCTCACCAAGTCCGACAGTGGAGAACTATGGCTACACCTTC
D gene: NA; clone size: NA; V gene: TRBV7-6; J gene: TRBJ2-5; CDR3 protein: CASSSLYQETQYF; CDR3 DNA: TGTGCCAGCAGCTCCCTGTACCAAGAGACCCAGTACTTC
D gene: TRBD2; clone size: NA; V gene: TRBV7-9; J gene: TRBJ2-1; CDR3 protein: CASSSGGARSLGEQFF; CDR3 DNA: TGTGCCAGCAGCTCGGGGGGAGCGAGGTCCCTTGGGGAGCAGTTCTTC
D gene: NA; clone size: NA; V gene: TRBV25-1; J gene: TRBJ2-5; CDR3 protein: CASSESQGRGGQETQYF; CDR3 DNA: TGTGCCAGCAGTGAATCACAGGGCAGAGGGGGTCAAGAGACCCAGTACTTC
D gene: TRBD1; clone size: few; V gene: TRBV5-4; J gene: TRBJ1-4; CDR3 protein: CASSQGEDGKEKLFF; CDR3 DNA: TGTGCCAGCAGCCAGGGGGAAGACGGGAAAGAAAAACTGTTTTTT
D gene: NA; clone size: NA; V gene: TRBV7-7; J gene: TRBJ2-2; CDR3 protein: CASSLGRSGGELFF; CDR3 DNA: TGTGCTAGCAGCTTAGGAAGGTCAGGCGGGGAGCTGTTTTTT
D gene: TRBD2; clone size: NA; V gene: TRBV5-1; J gene: TRBJ2-3; CDR3 protein: CASSLYSGGSRDTQYF; CDR3 DNA: TGCGCCAGCAGCTTGTATAGCGGGGGGTCCAGAGATACGCAGTATTTT
D gene: NA; clone size: NA; V gene: TRBV30; J gene: TRBJ1-1; CDR3 protein: CAWGGQFTEAFF; CDR3 DNA: TGTGCCTGGGGTGGACAGTTCACTGAAGCTTTCTTT
D gene: NA; clone size: NA; V gene: TRBV14; J gene: TRBJ1-6; CDR3 protein: CASSQDRLSPLHF; CDR3 DNA: TGTGCCAGCAGCCAAGACAGGCTTTCACCCCTCCACTTT
D gene: NA; clone size: NA; V gene: TRBV5-5; J gene: TRBJ1-1; CDR3 protein: CASSLAPGSSTEAFF; CDR3 DNA: TGTGCCAGCAGCTTGGCCCCAGGGTCGAGCACTGAAGCTTTCTTT